These 10 T cell receptor beta chains originate from one sample sequenced in a study of shared clonotypes between healthy human individuals. The naive CD8 fraction comprised CD45RO-negative cells positively selected for CCR7 and excluded terminally differentiated effector memory CD45RA+ cells. The table came from immunoSEQ multiplex PCR; TCRdb's copy has only in-frame clones and leaves some out. The sample contains about 2.1 million clones, approximately 92% of which appear only once. The source material was naive CD8+ T cells from PBMCs. Receptors originate from a man between 18 and 35 years old in good health. Some clones in this sample may be carry-over from other donors' samples.

The chain's CDR3 is CASSSRPGLAAEQYF. The DNA of the CDR3 is TGCGCCAGCAGCTCGCGGCCGGGACTAGCGGCCGAGCAGTACTTC. The chain uses TRBV5-1 and TRBJ2-7; 11 nucleotides match TRBD2. The CDR3 spans 15 residues. Germline CDR1 SGHRS, CDR2 YFSETQ. V was pared by 3 bases and J by 6 bases, with 8 bases of the junction left unmatched.

This sequence joins TRBV27 and TRBJ1-5, with TRBD1 as a possible D gene (5 bases). CDR1 MNHEY and CDR2 SMNVEV come from the germline V gene (reference sequence). This CDR3 has 15 residues. Trimming stripped 8 bases from V and 6 bases from J, with 20 bases between. DNA for the CDR3: TGTGCCAGCTCCCTTGCGGGGGTTGCCCCTCAGCCCCAGCATTTT. Translation: CASSLAGVAPQPQHF.

The chain employs TRBV5-6 and TRBJ2-7, with 9 bases fitting TRBD1. CDR1 is SGHDT, CDR2 YYEEEE, per germline. The CDR3 is 15 amino acids. J gave up 7 bases and V 3 bases, and 11 bases lay outside the gene matches. CDR3 nucleotides: TGTGCCAGCAGCTCGCATGGGACAGGGATCGAGGAGCAGTACTTC. Amino acids: CASSSHGTGIEEQYF. Full variable domain (outside the CDR3, taken from reference TRBV5-6 and TRBJ2-7): DAGVTQSPTHLIKTRGQQVTLRCSPKSGHDTVSWYQQALGQGPQFIFQYYEEEERQRGNFPDRFSGHQFPNYSSELNVNALLLGDSALYLCASSSHGTGIEEQYFGPGTRLTVT.

The chain recombines TRBV27 with TRBJ2-5; 9 bases align to TRBD2. V lost 8 bases to trimming and J lost 7 bases; unmatched junction nucleotides: 26. The germline V gene encodes CDR1 MNHEY and CDR2 SMNVEV (reference sequence). The CDR3 length is 19 residues. CDR3 sequence: CASETPLGTALAGLVTQYF. DNA of the CDR3: TGTGCCAGCGAGACGCCTCTGGGGACAGCCCTAGCGGGATTGGTGACCCAGTACTTC.

The chain combines TRBV15 with TRBJ2-3, with 9 bases matching TRBD2. This CDR3 has 18 residues. The V and J ends lost 0 bases and 2 bases, in that order; junction bases with no gene match: 9. CDR1 and CDR2 (germline): LNHNV, YYDKDF (reference sequence). CDR3 sequence (DNA): TGTGCCACCAGCAGAGATATGCGGGAGGGCATTTCCACAGATACGCAGTATTTT. It translates to CATSRDMREGISTDTQYF.

The chain recombines TRBV29-1 with TRBJ2-3; D is possibly TRBD2 (6 bases). The CDR3 contains 16 residues. CDR1 is SQVTM, CDR2 ANQGSEA, per germline. The V end was cut by 0 bases, the J end by 4 bases, with 17 bases between. CDR3: CSVEDEGRESSDTQYF. CDR3 bases: TGCAGCGTTGAAGATGAGGGACGGGAGTCGTCAGATACGCAGTATTTT.

The genes are TRBV7-3 and TRBJ2-1; 9 bases align to TRBD2. The V gene end was trimmed by 4 bases and the J gene end by 6 bases; junction bases not matched to a gene: 10. In germline, CDR1 is SGHTA, CDR2 FQGTGA. The CDR3 loop spans 16 amino acids. The CDR3 DNA is TGTGCCAGCAGCTCGAGCGGGAGGACCAGGGCCAATGAGCAGTTCTTC. As protein: CASSSSGRTRANEQFF.

V usage is TRBV14 and J usage is TRBJ2-2; D is uncertain. Germline V gene sequence: CDR1 SGHDN, CDR2 FVKESK. V lost 2 bases, J lost 9 bases, and 7 bases lay in between. The CDR3 contains 12 residues. CDR3 residues: CASSQKGRELFF. CDR3 nucleotides: TGTGCCAGCAGCCAAAAGGGTAGGGAGCTGTTTTTT.

The rearrangement joins TRBV7-2 to TRBJ1-1, with 11 bases matching TRBD1. Germline-derived CDR1 and CDR2 are SGHTA and FQGNSA. V lost 0 bases and J lost 2; bases outside the gene matches: 11. This CDR3 has 19 amino acids. The CDR3 sequence is CASSLAPFGTGGYNTEAFF. DNA of the CDR3: TGTGCCAGCAGCTTAGCGCCCTTCGGGACAGGGGGATATAACACTGAAGCTTTCTTT.

The chain is built from TRBV15 and TRBJ2-5; 7 bases agree with TRBD2. The germline V gene has CDR1 LNHNV and CDR2 YYDKDF (reference sequence). V shed 1 base and J 3 bases; nucleotides not matched to a gene: 11. There are 17 residues in the CDR3. The CDR3 reads CATSRGPAIRGEETQYF. DNA for the CDR3: TGTGCCACCAGCAGAGGTCCGGCGATTCGGGGGGAAGAGACCCAGTACTTC.